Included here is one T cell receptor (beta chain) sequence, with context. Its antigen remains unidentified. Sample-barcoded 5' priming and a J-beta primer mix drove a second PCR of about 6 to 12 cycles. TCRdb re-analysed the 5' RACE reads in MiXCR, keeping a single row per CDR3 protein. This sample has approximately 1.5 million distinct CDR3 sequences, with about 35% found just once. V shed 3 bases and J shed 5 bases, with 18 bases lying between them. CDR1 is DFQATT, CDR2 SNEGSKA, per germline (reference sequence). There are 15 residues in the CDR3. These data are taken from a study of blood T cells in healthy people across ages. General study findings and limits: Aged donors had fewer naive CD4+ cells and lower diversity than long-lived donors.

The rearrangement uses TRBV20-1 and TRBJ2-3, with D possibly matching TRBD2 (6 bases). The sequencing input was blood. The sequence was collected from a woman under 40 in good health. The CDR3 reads CSASDAGRTQDTQYF. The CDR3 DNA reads TGCAGTGCTAGTGACGCGGGACGGACCCAAGATACGCAGTATTTT.